The subject of this entry is one T cell receptor (beta chain). What antigen it recognizes has not been identified. A junction boundary mismatches the germline segment, possibly from a read error. From its cysteine to its phenylalanine, the CDR3 spans 8 amino acids. The entry retains the CDR3 DNA only, 24 bases that are in frame from base 1. From the germline V gene, CDR1 is SQVTM and CDR2 is ANQGSEA. The sample comes from a study of STAT3 mutations in large granular lymphocyte leukemia (dated by TCRdb to the late 2010s). With respect to the entire study: Roughly half of the T-LGLL patients who were sequenced longitudinally carried canonical activating STAT3 mutations. More than half of T-LGLL patients received one or more immunosuppressive therapy regimens, with hematologic response in approximately 41% of those treated. Serial deep sequencing of TCRbeta CDR3 and STAT3 was performed in patients with T-cell large granular lymphocyte leukemia to reconstruct clonal hierarchy and dynamics. From an initial cohort of 200 to 250 LGL patients, approximately 19 representative T-LGLL cases were selected for longitudinal TCRbeta and STAT3 sequencing. A couple of patients with natural killer LGL leukemia were also sequenced longitudinally as controls within the study. Each patient was sequenced at an average of around 4 time points, ranging from 2 to 8 samplings. Results the study describes overall, beyond this receptor: Linking therapy response to changes in TCR clonal burden was complicated by variable intervals between samplings and by differing treatment regimens. TCR clonotype switching after therapy was observed in 6 of 18 patients, and all newly emerging clones were found to be STAT3 wild type. Because no samples were available when a clone first appeared, clonal expansion had to be inferred from samplings taken at other points. In several patients, dominant TCR clone burden exceeded STAT3 mutant burden, suggesting STAT3 mutation arose secondarily within a pre-expanded clone. At least one immunodominant TCRbeta clonotype was identified in every T-LGLL patient, and multiple immunodominant subclonotypes were identified in about half of the T-LGLL patients. Because codominant clonotypes persisted in some patients, a small but highly pathogenic clone may have been missed.

An Illumina MiSeq was used to sequence the TCRbeta libraries, yielding an average of around 41,000 productive templates per sample. Multiplex PCR amplification was used to generate TCRbeta CDR3 libraries with the immunoSEQ assay. The paper's data handling went like this. Repertoire diversity was calculated as previously defined, and values close to 0 indicated extremely monoclonal samples. Drawn from immuneACCESS, this table holds only the in-frame rearrangements with V and J called that TCRdb kept. Clones are partly lost; checked studies trace under half to an unresolved V gene and leave the rest unexplained. V, J and clone size reflect that table, while D and trimming were determined from the DNA. Present in this sample are around 13,000 clones, roughly 90% of which were seen just once. The biggest ten clones account for approximately 31% of the sample. DNA was extracted from blood mononuclear cells, and the same DNA was used for both TCR and STAT3 sequencing.

Sequenced sample: peripheral blood mononuclear cells. The sequence is built from TRBV29-1 and TRBJ1-2; a tentative D match to TRBD1 spans 5 bases. This TCR came from a man in his forties or fifties with T-cell large granular lymphocyte leukemia. Some clones in this sample may be carry-over from other donors' samples. The age is the age at diagnosis. The CDR3 region reads CSAGTDGF. DNA sequence: TGCAGCGCTGGGACGGATGGCTTC. Beyond the CDR3, the reference TRBV29-1 and TRBJ1-2 genes provide the residues; the full variable domain reads: SAVISQKPSRDICQRGTSLTIQCQVDSQVTMMFWYRQQPGQSLTLIATANQGSEATYESGFVIDKFPISRPNLTFSTLTVSNMSPEDSSIYLCSAGTDGFGSGTRLTVV.